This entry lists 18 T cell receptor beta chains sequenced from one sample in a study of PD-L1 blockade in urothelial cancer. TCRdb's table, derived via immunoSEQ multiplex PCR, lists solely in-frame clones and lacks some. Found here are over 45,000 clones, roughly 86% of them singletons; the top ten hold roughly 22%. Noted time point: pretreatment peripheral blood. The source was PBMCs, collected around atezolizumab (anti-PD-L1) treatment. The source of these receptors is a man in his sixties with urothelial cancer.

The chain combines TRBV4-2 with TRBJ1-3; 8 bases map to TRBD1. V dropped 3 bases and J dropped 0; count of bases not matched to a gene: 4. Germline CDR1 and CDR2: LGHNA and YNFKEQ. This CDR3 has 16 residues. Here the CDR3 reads CASSQTGTGSGNTIYF. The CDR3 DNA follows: TGTGCCAGCAGCCAGACCGGGACAGGCTCTGGAAACACCATATATTTT.

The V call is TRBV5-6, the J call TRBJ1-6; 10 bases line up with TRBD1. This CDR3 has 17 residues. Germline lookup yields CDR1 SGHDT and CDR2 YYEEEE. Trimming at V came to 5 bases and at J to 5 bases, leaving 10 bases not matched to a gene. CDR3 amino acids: CASSSMTGGGNNSPLHF. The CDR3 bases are TGTGCCAGCAGTTCAATGACAGGGGGCGGTAATAATTCACCCCTCCACTTT.

As DNA, the CDR3 is TGTGCCAGCAGTTACCGGACTAGCGGTTACCAAGAGACCCAGTACTTC. It codes for CASSYRTSGYQETQYF. This chain uses TRBV6-5 with TRBJ2-5, with 10 bases fitting TRBD2. CDR3 length equals 16 residues. Trimming at V came to 2 bases and at J to 0 bases, leaving 3 bases not matched to a gene. Germline values: CDR1 MNHEY, CDR2 SVGAGI.

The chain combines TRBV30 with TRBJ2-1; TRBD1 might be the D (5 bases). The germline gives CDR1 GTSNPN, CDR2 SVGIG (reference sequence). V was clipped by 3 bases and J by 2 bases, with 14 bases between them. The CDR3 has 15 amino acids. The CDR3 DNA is TGTGCCTGGAGACAATCAGGGATGGCCTACAATGAGCAGTTCTTC. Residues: CAWRQSGMAYNEQFF.

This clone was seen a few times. In DNA form, the CDR3 reads TGTGCCAGCAGCCCCCGACAGGATCCGAACACTGAAGCTTTCTTT. This encodes CASSPRQDPNTEAFF. The chain couples TRBV5-4 to TRBJ1-1; D possibly corresponds to TRBD1 (6 bases). The CDR3 has 15 residues. CDR1 and CDR2 (germline): SGHNT, YYREEE (reference sequence). Deletions cut 4 bases from V and 1 base from J, with 14 bases between.

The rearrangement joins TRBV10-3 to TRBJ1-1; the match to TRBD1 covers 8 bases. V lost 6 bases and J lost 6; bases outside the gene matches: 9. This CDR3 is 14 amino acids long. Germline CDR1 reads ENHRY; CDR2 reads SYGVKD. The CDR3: CAIRNRGASAEAFF. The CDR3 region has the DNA TGTGCCATCAGGAACAGGGGGGCTTCGGCTGAAGCTTTCTTT.

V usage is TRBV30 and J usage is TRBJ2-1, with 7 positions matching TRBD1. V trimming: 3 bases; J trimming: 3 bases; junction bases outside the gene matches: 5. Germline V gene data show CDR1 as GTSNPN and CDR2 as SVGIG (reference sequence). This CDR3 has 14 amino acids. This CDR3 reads CAWRTGTVYNEQFF. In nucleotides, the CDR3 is TGTGCCTGGAGAACCGGGACAGTCTACAATGAGCAGTTCTTC.

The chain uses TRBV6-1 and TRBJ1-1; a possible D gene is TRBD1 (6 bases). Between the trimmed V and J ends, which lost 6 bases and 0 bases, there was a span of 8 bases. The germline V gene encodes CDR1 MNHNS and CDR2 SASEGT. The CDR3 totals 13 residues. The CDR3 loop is CASRGHLNTEAFF. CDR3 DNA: TGTGCCAGCAGGGGACATTTGAACACTGAAGCTTTCTTT.

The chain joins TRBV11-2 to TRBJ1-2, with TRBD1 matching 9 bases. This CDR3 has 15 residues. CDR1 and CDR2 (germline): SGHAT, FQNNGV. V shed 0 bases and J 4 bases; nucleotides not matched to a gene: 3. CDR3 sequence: CASSLEQGAIYGYTF. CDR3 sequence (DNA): TGTGCCAGCAGCTTAGAACAGGGGGCGATCTATGGCTACACCTTC.

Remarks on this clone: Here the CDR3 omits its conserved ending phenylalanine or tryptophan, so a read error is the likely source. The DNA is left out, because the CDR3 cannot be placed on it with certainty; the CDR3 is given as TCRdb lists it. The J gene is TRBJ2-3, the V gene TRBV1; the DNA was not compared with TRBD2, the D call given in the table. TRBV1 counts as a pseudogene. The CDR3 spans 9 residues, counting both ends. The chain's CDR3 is CTIPSTGVV.

The CDR3 DNA reads TGTGCCAGCAGCCGATTCAGGGCTAGCGGGAGCCCTCTCTACAATGAGCAGTTCTTC. It specifies CASSRFRASGSPLYNEQFF. The gene calls are TRBV21-1 and TRBJ2-1; TRBD2 reflects the table's D call only, with no check against the DNA. TRBV21-1 is assigned pseudogene status. The CDR3 consists of 19 residues.

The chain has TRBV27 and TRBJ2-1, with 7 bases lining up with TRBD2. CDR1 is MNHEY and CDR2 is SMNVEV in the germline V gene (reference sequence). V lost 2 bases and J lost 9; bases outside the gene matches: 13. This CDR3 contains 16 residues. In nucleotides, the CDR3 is TGTGCCAGCAGTTTACGCGGGCGGGAGCCCCCGCCTGAGCAGTTCTTC. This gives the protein CASSLRGREPPPEQFF.

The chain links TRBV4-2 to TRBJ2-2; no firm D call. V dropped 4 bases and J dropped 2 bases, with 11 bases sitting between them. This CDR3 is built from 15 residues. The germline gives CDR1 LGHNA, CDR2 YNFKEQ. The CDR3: CASSLMGHNTGELFF. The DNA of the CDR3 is TGTGCCAGCAGCCTAATGGGCCACAACACCGGGGAGCTGTTTTTT.

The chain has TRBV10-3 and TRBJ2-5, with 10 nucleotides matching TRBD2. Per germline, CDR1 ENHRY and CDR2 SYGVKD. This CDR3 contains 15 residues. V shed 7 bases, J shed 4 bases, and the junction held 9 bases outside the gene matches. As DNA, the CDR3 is TGTGCCATCACTCCCGGGACTAGCGTAGGAGAGACCCAGTACTTC. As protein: CAITPGTSVGETQYF.

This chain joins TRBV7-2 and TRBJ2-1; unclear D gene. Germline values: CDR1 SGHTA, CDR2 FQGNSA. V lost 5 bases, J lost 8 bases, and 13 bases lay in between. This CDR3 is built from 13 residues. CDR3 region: CASSRESRDEQFF. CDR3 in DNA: TGTGCCAGCAGCAGAGAATCCCGCGATGAGCAGTTCTTC. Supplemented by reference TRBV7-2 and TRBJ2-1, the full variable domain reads GAGVSQSPSNKVTEKGKDVELRCDPISGHTALYWYRQSLGQGLEFLIYFQGNSAPDKSGLPSDRFSAERTGGSVSTLTIQRTQQEDSAVYLCASSRESRDEQFFGPGTRLTVL.

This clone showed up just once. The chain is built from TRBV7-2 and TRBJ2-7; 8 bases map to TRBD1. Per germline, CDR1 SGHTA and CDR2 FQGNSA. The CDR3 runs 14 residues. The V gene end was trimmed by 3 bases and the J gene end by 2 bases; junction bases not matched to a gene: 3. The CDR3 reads CASSFRGQAYEQYF. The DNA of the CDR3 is TGTGCCAGCAGCTTCCGGGGACAGGCCTACGAGCAGTACTTC.

The CDR3 DNA sequence: TGTGCCAGCAGCCCCCCCGGACCGGGGGGGGCTTTCTTT. Translated, it gives CASSPPGPGGAFF. The chain links TRBV5-4 to TRBJ1-1, with D perhaps matching TRBD1 (5 bases). V gave up 4 bases and J gave up 11 bases, with 18 bases separating them. The germline gives CDR1 SGHNT, CDR2 YYREEE (reference sequence). CDR3 length: 13 amino acids.

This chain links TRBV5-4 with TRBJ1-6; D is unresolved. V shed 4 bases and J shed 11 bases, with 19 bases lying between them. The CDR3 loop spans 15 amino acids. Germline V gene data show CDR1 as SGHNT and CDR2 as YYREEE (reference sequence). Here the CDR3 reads CASSTPSSTTAPLHF. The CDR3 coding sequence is TGTGCCAGCAGCACCCCTAGCAGCACCACGGCACCCCTCCACTTT. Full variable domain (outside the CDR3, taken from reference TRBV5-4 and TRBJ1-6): ETGVTQSPTHLIKTRGQQVTLRCSSQSGHNTVSWYQQALGQGPQFIFQYYREEENGRGNFPPRFSGLQFPNYSSELNVNALELDDSALYLCASSTPSSTTAPLHFGNGTRLTVT.